Listed here are 11 T cell receptor beta chains from one sample, sequenced in a study of regulatory T cells in long-lasting Graves disease. The time point was: persistent/refractory GD, antithyroid drugs over 5 years with positive TRAb. RNA from PBMCs was the source of the TCR library. Arm-PCR with iRepertoire HTBI primers amplified the CDR3 regions for these TCR beta libraries. One entry per CDR3 protein results from TCRdb running MiXCR on the multiplex PCR reads. This sample carries about 460,000 distinct CDR3 sequences, roughly 22% of them seen once, and the ten largest clones take 10% to 15%. The specimen was peripheral blood mononuclear cells (PBMCs), collected when the disease was refractory, from a patient treated with antithyroid drugs. These receptor sequences come from a female donor with Graves disease.

This clonotype was seen repeatedly, ten times or more. The V gene is TRBV29-1, the J gene TRBJ2-7; 7 positions agree with TRBD1. Germline CDR1 and CDR2: SQVTM and ANQGSEA. Trimming removed 4 bases from V and 3 bases from J; junction bases left unmatched: 6. This CDR3 has 13 amino acids. CDR3 sequence reads: CSVAPGQDYEQYF. The CDR3, as DNA: TGCAGCGTTGCCCCCGGACAGGACTACGAGCAGTACTTC.

In this sample, this clonotype turned up a few times. V and J are TRBV2 and TRBJ2-3; 7 bases are a match to TRBD1. The CDR3 extends over 15 amino acids. Trimming cost V 6 bases and J 1 base; bases outside gene matches: 7. The V gene's germline CDR1 is SNHLY and CDR2 FYNNEI. The CDR3 coding sequence is TGTGCCAGCAGCGCTACAGGGGACCGCACAGATACGCAGTATTTT. This encodes CASSATGDRTDTQYF.

This clonotype has more than one count but fewer than ten. The chain employs TRBV7-3 and TRBJ2-2, with D perhaps matching TRBD1 (6 bases). With 5 bases removed from V and 6 bases from J, the gap between germline ends came to 10 bases. CDR3 length equals 13 residues. CDR1 and CDR2 from the germline V gene are SGHTA and FQGTGA. CDR3 residues: CASSTPGAGELFF. The CDR3 coding sequence is TGTGCCAGCAGCACTCCAGGGGCCGGGGAGCTGTTTTTT.

This clonotype was observed a handful of times. This chain joins TRBV5-6 and TRBJ1-1; possibly TRBD1 for D (6 bases). The CDR3 totals 15 residues. The ends were cut back, 1 base at V and 0 bases at J, with 10 bases in the middle. Germline V gene data show CDR1 as SGHDT and CDR2 as YYEEEE. The CDR3 region is CASSLPQGLNTEAFF. CDR3 in DNA: TGTGCCAGCAGCTTGCCACAGGGCTTGAACACTGAAGCTTTCTTT. Using reference TRBV5-6 and TRBJ1-1 for the parts outside the CDR3, the full variable domain is DAGVTQSPTHLIKTRGQQVTLRCSPKSGHDTVSWYQQALGQGPQFIFQYYEEEERQRGNFPDRFSGHQFPNYSSELNVNALLLGDSALYLCASSLPQGLNTEAFFGQGTRLTVV.

The V gene is TRBV6-2 or TRBV6-3, the J gene TRBJ1-5; 9 nucleotides match TRBD1. CDR3 length equals 14 residues. Germline loops: CDR1 MNHEY, CDR2 SVGEGT. J was trimmed by 5 bases and V by 10 bases; bases with no gene match: 9. The CDR3 nucleotides are TGTGCCACCAGGACAGGGGATCTTGATCAGCCCCAGCATTTT. It encodes CATRTGDLDQPQHF.

This clonotype occurred a few times. One base away lies a much larger clone, so this may be a sequencing read error. The chain joins TRBV28 to TRBJ1-2; unclear D gene. CDR1 and CDR2 from the germline V gene are MDHEN and SYDVKM. This CDR3 is built from 12 residues. The V end was cut by 2 bases, the J end by 5 bases, with 6 bases between. The DNA for the CDR3 is TGTGCCAGCAGTTTACAGCCGTATGGCTACACCTTC. This encodes CASSLQPYGYTF.

This clonotype was observed at least ten times. The J gene is TRBJ2-4, the V gene TRBV2; no clear D gene. Trimming took 2 bases from V and 0 from J, leaving 11 bases between them. This CDR3 region has 16 residues. Germline values: CDR1 SNHLY, CDR2 FYNNEI. CDR3 sequence reads: CASSERTGEAKNIQYF. The CDR3 nucleotides are TGTGCCAGCAGTGAACGGACCGGAGAAGCCAAAAACATTCAGTACTTC. The whole variable domain, remainder taken from reference TRBV2 and TRBJ2-4, is EPEVTQTPSHQVTQMGQEVILRCVPISNHLYFYWYRQILGQKVEFLVSFYNNEISEKSEIFDDQFSVERPDGSNFTLKIRSTKLEDSAMYFCASSERTGEAKNIQYFGAGTRLSVL.

The CDR3 region is CASSWLQGATEAFF. The CDR3 DNA sequence: TGTGCCAGCAGCTGGTTACAGGGGGCGACTGAAGCTTTCTTT. The V and J genes are TRBV12-3 or TRBV12-4 and TRBJ1-1; 9 nucleotides line up with TRBD1. CDR3 length: 14 residues. Germline trimming cut 6 bases from V and 5 bases from J; bases unmatched to any gene: 7.

This clonotype was observed a handful of times. This chain uses TRBV20-1 with TRBJ1-1; no clear D gene. Trimming cost V 6 bases and J 0 bases, with 26 bases left between them. The germline V gene has CDR1 DFQATT and CDR2 SNEGSKA (reference sequence). This CDR3 spans 18 amino acids. Here the CDR3 DNA reads TGCAGTGCCAGAAGTGAACTTCAGGACGGACGGTTGAACACTGAAGCTTTCTTT. Its protein product is CSARSELQDGRLNTEAFF.

CDR3 protein: CASSLSATNEKLFF. CDR3 in DNA: TGTGCCAGCAGCTTATCCGCAACTAATGAAAAACTGTTTTTT. The rearrangement links TRBV7-9 to TRBJ1-4; D unresolved. The CDR3 contains 14 residues. The germline V gene encodes CDR1 SEHNR and CDR2 FQNEAQ (reference sequence). The V end lost 2 bases, the J end lost 0 bases, and 4 bases lay between the germline ends.

This clonotype was seen many times. The chain employs TRBV15 and TRBJ1-6, with D possibly TRBD1 on 5 matching bases. The germline V gene encodes CDR1 LNHNV and CDR2 YYDKDF (reference sequence). There are 15 residues in the CDR3. Trimming stripped 9 bases from V and 1 base from J, with 13 bases between. The CDR3 region has the DNA TGTGCCACTAAGGGGTCGGAATCCTATAATTCACCCCTCCACTTT. Translation gives CATKGSESYNSPLHF.